This TCR beta chain was identified during a study of blood T cell repertoires in COVID-19. TCRdb's copy holds only in-frame clones and misses some; the assay was immunoSEQ multiplex PCR. Counted here are roughly 100,000 clones, roughly four fifths occurring once; the ten biggest clones make up about 10%. CDR1 and CDR2 from the germline V gene are SNHLY and FYNNEI. The CDR3 runs 13 residues. V lost 4 bases and J lost 2, with 9 bases in between. The rearrangement joins TRBV2 to TRBJ2-7; D remains unclear. This TCR was recovered from a man aged 35-49 years with active or convalescent COVID-19. The sequencing input was peripheral blood. CDR3 nucleotide sequence: TGTGCCAGCAGTGTTGTCCGAGCCTACGAGCAGTACTTC. Amino acids: CASSVVRAYEQYF.